The sequence of this T cell receptor beta chain was determined in a study of T cell responses to AZD1222 COVID-19 vaccine. The study, taken as a whole, reports: Repertoire sampling happened only post peak T cell response. A mostly white British donor set with more females was recruited, and clonal diversity was possibly underestimated.

Sequenced by immunoSEQ multiplex PCR; TCRdb stores in-frame clones only, minus some. The table shows some 130,000 clones, with roughly nine tenths occurring only once. Of note for this clone: Its antigen is unidentified.

V lost 2 bases to trimming and J lost 1 base; unmatched junction nucleotides: 4. The length of the CDR3 is 15 residues. Germline V gene data show CDR1 as LGHDT and CDR2 as YNNKEL (reference sequence). This receptor was taken from an adult in good health. The source material was peripheral blood, sampled on day 0 of AZD1222 vaccination. This chain uses TRBV3-1 (or the pseudogene TRBV3-2) with TRBJ2-5; 7 nucleotides line up with TRBD2. The CDR3 DNA follows: TGTGCCAGCAGCCAATACTGGGGGGGCCAAGAGACCCAGTACTTC. This sequence encodes CASSQYWGGQETQYF.